These 2 T cell receptor beta chains were all obtained from the same sample, sequenced in a study of T cell responses to AZD1222 COVID-19 vaccine. Clones were sequenced by immunoSEQ multiplex PCR, and TCRdb holds only the in-frame ones, with some missing. This table has 130,000 or so clones, about 91% appearing once. The material sequenced was peripheral blood, taken 28 days after the second AZD1222 dose. The receptor set was obtained from an adult who received the AZD1222 COVID-19 vaccine.

V gene TRBV4-1 combines with J gene TRBJ2-7; TRBD2 is a possible D gene (6 bases). V was clipped by 1 base and J by 6 bases, with 16 bases between them. The CDR3 is 15 amino acids. Germline V gene sequence: CDR1 MGHRA, CDR2 YSYEKL. CDR3 loop: CASSQGWGVTGEQYF. In DNA, the CDR3 is TGCGCCAGCAGCCAAGGGTGGGGGGTGACGGGCGAGCAGTACTTC.

V usage is TRBV7-9 and J usage is TRBJ1-4; 7 bases match TRBD1. V was pared by 4 bases and J by 8 bases, with 10 bases of the junction left unmatched. Germline CDR1 and CDR2: SEHNR and FQNEAQ (reference sequence). The length of the CDR3 is 15 residues. The chain's CDR3 is CASSSNRDSSEKLFF. The CDR3 nucleotides are TGTGCCAGCAGCTCAAACCGGGACAGTTCCGAAAAACTGTTTTTT.